This T cell receptor (beta chain) was recovered during a study of Ad26.COV2.S vaccination and SARS-CoV-2 variants. This CDR3 region has 15 residues. The trim removed 2 bases at V and 8 bases at J, leaving 7 bases unmatched. Germline values: CDR1 MGHRA, CDR2 YSYEKL. The data were produced by immunoSEQ multiplex PCR, yet TCRdb's version contains in-frame clones alone and is incomplete. The table shows 410,000 or so clones, with approximately 90% occurring only once. Specified treatment: some 19 received Ad26.COV2.S at low or high dose, single or two shots; a few received placebo; per-sample allocation not given. Sampling was done on day 63 after the first vaccine or placebo injection.

This specimen was peripheral blood, taken in a trial of Ad26.COV2.S vaccine versus placebo. V usage is TRBV4-1 and J usage is TRBJ1-4; 8 nucleotides align to TRBD1. This TCR came from a person aged 18-65 years who received the Ad26.COV2.S COVID-19 vaccine or a placebo. DNA for the CDR3: TGCGCCAGCAGCCAACCACAGGGGGAGGGGGAAAAACTGTTTTTT. Residues: CASSQPQGEGEKLFF.